This T cell receptor beta chain was sequenced in a study of blood T cells in healthy people across ages. For this clonotype: What it binds is unknown.

Alongside a J-beta primer mix, a sample-barcoded 5' primer served in a second PCR lasting about 7 to 11 cycles. MiXCR, run by TCRdb on the 5' RACE reads, gives a single entry per CDR3 protein. The repertoire holds hundreds of thousands of distinct CDR3 sequences, with more than 25% as singletons. The V and J ends lost 6 bases and 11 bases respectively, with 22 bases between them. This CDR3 comprises 14 residues. Germline lookup yields CDR1 SNHLY and CDR2 FYNNEI. At least 7 million PBMCs were isolated per sample. The study's findings and limits: Among T cells, TCR beta diversity per million cells dropped roughly linearly as age rose.

The sequence derives from a woman of 80 years or more in good health. V usage is TRBV2 and J usage is TRBJ2-5; weak D call: TRBD1 (5 bases). Sequencing input: blood. The CDR3 DNA sequence: TGTGCCAGCAGGACAGACCCGACCGACGATGAGCAGTACTTC. It is translated as CASRTDPTDDEQYF.